The entry below gives a single T cell receptor (beta chain) sequence along with its context. Its specificity is unknown. The sample is drawn from a study of CD8+CD57+ T cells in acquired aplastic anemia. Study-level background: Sorting CD4+ and CD8+ cells gave DNA averaging around 3 ug. Study-level findings and limits: Some 31 CD8+ CDR3 sequences were shared between patients and controls.

Germline V lookup: CDR1 DFQATT, CDR2 SNEGSKA (reference sequence). V lost 5 bases and J lost 7; bases outside the gene matches: 4. The CDR3 totals 11 residues. The study profiled TCR beta VDJ and CDR3 using genomic DNA as template. TCRdb reanalysed the reads using MiXCR and keeps one entry per CDR3 protein. This table holds about 180,000 distinct CDR3 sequences, roughly 60% found once. Sequencing was done on patients that had shown CD8+CD57+ cell expansion by flow cytometry. The sample taken for sequencing was sorted CD4+, CD8+, or CD8+CD57+ T cells (not recorded which) from PBMCs. This sequence was found in a human donor with aplastic anemia. The rearrangement links TRBV20-1 to TRBJ1-2, with 7 bases lining up with TRBD1. The CDR3, as DNA: TGCAGTGCTCAGGGGGGGAGTGGCTACACCTTC. This translates into CSAQGGSGYTF.